The clone carrying this T cell receptor (beta chain) was picked up many times. The sample belongs to a study of spatial heterogeneity in lung cancer. Overall study: Where they were available, follow-up PBMC samples were sequenced, at a median of approximately two years after resection.

TCRdb re-analysed the 5' RACE reads in MiXCR, keeping a single row per CDR3 protein. The profile shows around 29,000 distinct CDR3 sequences, under 11% of them singletons. The time point was: blood at routine non-recurrence follow-up after resection. Unsorted whole RNA of tumor, nontumor lung or frozen PBMC was sequenced. The junction had 2 bases not matched to a gene; V was cut back by 2 bases and J by 0 bases. Germline V lookup: CDR1 SGHRS, CDR2 YFSETQ. The length of the CDR3 is 15 residues. Sequences were derived from PBMCs, sampled at follow-up. The chain carries TRBV5-1 and TRBJ2-3; 8 bases map to TRBD2. This TCR was sampled from a female donor with early-stage non-small cell lung cancer. CDR3 protein: CASSFSGGSTDTQYF. The CDR3 DNA reads as TGCGCCAGCAGCTTCAGCGGGGGCAGCACAGATACGCAGTATTTT.